The 7 T cell receptor beta chains below all came from one sample that was sequenced in a study of CD8+ T cells in alopecia areata. Once RNA had been extracted, it was reverse transcribed into cDNA to act as the sequencing template. The method was immunoSEQ multiplex PCR; TCRdb's version includes in-frame clones alone and lacks a portion of them. The data contain over 110,000 clones, 40% to 55% of them seen just once; the ten biggest clones take up 0.95% to 1%. The input for sequencing was CD4+ T cells sorted from blood, taken at week 0. The source of these receptors is a human donor with alopecia areata.

This CDR3 reads CASSYRDSNQPQHF. As DNA, the CDR3 is TGTGCCAGCAGTTACAGGGATAGCAATCAGCCCCAGCATTTT. The rearrangement joins TRBV6-5 to TRBJ1-5; D not resolved. V lost 2 bases to trimming and J lost 0 bases, with 5 bases between them. The CDR3 length is 14 residues. Germline values: CDR1 MNHEY, CDR2 SVGAGI.

This chain links TRBV4-1 with TRBJ2-7, with a tentative D call TRBD1 (6 bases). The V end lost 4 bases, the J end lost 7 bases, and 11 bases lay between the germline ends. This CDR3 comprises 12 residues. Germline lookup yields CDR1 MGHRA and CDR2 YSYEKL. Written as DNA, the CDR3 is TGCGCCAGCAGCCTTTCACAGGGAGAGCAGTACTTC. Amino acid sequence: CASSLSQGEQYF.

The CDR3 is CSGTLNNEQFF. The CDR3 coding sequence is TGCAGCGGGACCCTTAACAATGAGCAGTTCTTC. This sequence joins TRBV29-1 and TRBJ2-1; D ambiguous. Germline assignment: CDR1 SQVTM and CDR2 ANQGSEA. Deletions cut 7 bases from V and 5 bases from J, with 9 bases between. This CDR3 region has 11 residues.

As regards this clone: The sample has other DNA sequences that encode this CDR3 too. This rearrangement joins TRBV5-1 to TRBJ2-1; perhaps TRBD2 as D (5 bases). The CDR3 is 14 residues long. Trimming pared 0 bases from V and 4 bases from J, leaving 8 bases between. CDR1 and CDR2 from the germline V gene are SGHRS and YFSETQ. CDR3 DNA: TGCGCCAGCAGCTTGGCCCTAGCTTACAATGAGCAGTTCTTC. Translation gives CASSLALAYNEQFF. Full variable domain (rest looked up from reference TRBV5-1 and TRBJ2-1): KAGVTQTPRYLIKTRGQQVTLSCSPISGHRSVSWYQQTPGQGLQFLFEYFSETQRNKGNFPGRFSGRQFSNSRSEMNVSTLELGDSALYLCASSLALAYNEQFFGPGTRLTVL.

This clone appeared a single time. This chain connects TRBV29-1 to TRBJ1-5; D is uncertain. This CDR3 region has 13 residues. The V end lost 4 bases, the J end lost 7 bases, and 14 bases lay between the germline ends. The germline CDR1 and CDR2 sequences are SQVTM and ANQGSEA. CDR3 bases: TGCAGCGTTGTGTTCGGAGGGAACCAGCCCCAGCATTTT. Encoded protein: CSVVFGGNQPQHF.

The chain couples TRBV29-1 to TRBJ1-2, with a possible D match to TRBD1 (5 bases). Per germline, CDR1 SQVTM and CDR2 ANQGSEA. This CDR3 has 15 amino acids. Trimming removed 3 bases at V and 4 bases at J, with 18 bases between. CDR3 in amino acids: CSVEGRDSPVYGYTF. CDR3 nucleotides: TGCAGCGTTGAGGGCCGGGACTCCCCGGTCTATGGCTACACCTTC.

Note on this clone: This specimen includes other DNA sequences encoding the same CDR3. This chain uses TRBV20-1 with TRBJ2-5; D uncertain. Trimming left V 7 bases short and J 2 bases short, with 8 bases between. From germline, CDR1 is DFQATT and CDR2 SNEGSKA (reference sequence). The CDR3 contains 11 residues. The CDR3 sequence: CSGHRQETQYF. The CDR3 region has the DNA TGCAGTGGACACCGGCAAGAGACCCAGTACTTC.